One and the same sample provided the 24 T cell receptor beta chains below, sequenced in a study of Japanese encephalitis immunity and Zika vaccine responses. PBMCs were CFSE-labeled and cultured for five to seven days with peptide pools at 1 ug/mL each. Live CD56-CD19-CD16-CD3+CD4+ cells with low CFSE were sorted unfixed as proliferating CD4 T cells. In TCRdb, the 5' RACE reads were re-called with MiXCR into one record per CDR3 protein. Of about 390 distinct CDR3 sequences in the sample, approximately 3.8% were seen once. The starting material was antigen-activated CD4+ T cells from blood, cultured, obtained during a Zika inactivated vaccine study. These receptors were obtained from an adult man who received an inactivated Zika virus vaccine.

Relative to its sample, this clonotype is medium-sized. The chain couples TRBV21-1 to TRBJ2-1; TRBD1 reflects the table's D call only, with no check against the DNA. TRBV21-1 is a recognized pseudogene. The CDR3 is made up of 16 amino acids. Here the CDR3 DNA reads TGTGCCAGCAGCAACTCGACAGCTAGCTCCTACAATGAGCAGTTCTTC. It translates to CASSNSTASSYNEQFF.

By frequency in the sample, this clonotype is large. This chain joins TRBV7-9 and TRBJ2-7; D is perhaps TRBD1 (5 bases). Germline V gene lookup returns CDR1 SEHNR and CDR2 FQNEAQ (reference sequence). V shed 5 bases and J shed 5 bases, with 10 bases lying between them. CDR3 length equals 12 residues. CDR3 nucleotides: TGTGCCAGCAGCCCGGACACGGACGAGCAGTACTTC. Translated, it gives CASSPDTDEQYF.

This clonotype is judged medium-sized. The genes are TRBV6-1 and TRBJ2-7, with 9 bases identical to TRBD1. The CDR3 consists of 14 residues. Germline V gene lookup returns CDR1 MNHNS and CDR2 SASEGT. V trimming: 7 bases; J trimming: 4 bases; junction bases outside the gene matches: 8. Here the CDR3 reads CASTTRDRAYEQYV. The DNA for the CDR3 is TGTGCCAGCACGACCCGGGACAGGGCGTACGAGCAGTACGTC.

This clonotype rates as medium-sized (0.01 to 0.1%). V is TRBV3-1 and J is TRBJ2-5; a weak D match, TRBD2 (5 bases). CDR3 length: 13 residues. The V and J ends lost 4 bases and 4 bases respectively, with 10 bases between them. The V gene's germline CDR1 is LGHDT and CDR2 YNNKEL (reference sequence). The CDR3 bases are TGTGCCAGCAGCCTCGGAGGTGGAGAGACCCAGTACTTC. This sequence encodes CASSLGGGETQYF.

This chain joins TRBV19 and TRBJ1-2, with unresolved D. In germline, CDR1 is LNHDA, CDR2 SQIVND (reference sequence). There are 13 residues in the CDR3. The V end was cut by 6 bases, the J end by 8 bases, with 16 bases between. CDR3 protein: CASRRSQSDGYTF. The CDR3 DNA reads TGTGCCAGTAGAAGATCGCAGTCTGACGGCTACACCTTC.

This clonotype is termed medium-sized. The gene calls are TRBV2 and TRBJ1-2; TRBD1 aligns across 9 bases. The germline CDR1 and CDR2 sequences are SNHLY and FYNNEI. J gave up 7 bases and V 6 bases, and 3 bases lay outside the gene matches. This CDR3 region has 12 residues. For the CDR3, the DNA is TGTGCCAGCAGGGGACAGGGAGGTGGCTACACCTTC. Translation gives CASRGQGGGYTF.

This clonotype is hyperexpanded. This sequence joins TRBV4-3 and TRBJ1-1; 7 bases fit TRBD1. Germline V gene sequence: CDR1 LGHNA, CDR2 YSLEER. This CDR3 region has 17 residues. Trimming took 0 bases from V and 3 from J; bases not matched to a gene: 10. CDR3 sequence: CASSQDNDRDGDTEAFF. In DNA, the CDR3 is TGCGCCAGCAGCCAAGATAACGACAGGGATGGAGACACTGAAGCTTTCTTT.

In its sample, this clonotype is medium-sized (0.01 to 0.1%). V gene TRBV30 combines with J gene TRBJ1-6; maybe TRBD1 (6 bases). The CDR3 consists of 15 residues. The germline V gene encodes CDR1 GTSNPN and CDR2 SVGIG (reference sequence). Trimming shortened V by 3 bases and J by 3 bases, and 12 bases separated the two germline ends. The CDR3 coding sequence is TGTGCCTGGAGCCCCGGGACACTCTATAATTCACCCCTCCACTTT. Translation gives CAWSPGTLYNSPLHF.

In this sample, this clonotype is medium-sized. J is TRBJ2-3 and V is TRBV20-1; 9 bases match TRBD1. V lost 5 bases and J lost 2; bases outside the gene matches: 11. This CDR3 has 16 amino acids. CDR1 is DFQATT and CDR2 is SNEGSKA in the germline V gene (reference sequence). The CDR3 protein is CSAGITGTGFTDTQYF. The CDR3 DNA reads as TGCAGTGCTGGCATTACCGGGACAGGGTTCACAGATACGCAGTATTTT.

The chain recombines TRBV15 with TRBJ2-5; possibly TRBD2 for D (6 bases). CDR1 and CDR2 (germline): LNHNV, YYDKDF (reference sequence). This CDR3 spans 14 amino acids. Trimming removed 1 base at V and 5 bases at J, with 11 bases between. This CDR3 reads CATSRGAGKETQYF. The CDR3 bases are TGTGCCACCAGCAGAGGGGCGGGGAAGGAGACCCAGTACTTC.

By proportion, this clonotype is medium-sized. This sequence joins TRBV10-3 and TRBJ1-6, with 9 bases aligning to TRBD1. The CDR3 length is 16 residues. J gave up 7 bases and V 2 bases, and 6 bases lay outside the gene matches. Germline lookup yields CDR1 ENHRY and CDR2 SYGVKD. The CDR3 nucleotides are TGTGCCATCAGTGAGGGGACAGGGTTCAAAAATTCACCCCTCCACTTT. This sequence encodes CAISEGTGFKNSPLHF.

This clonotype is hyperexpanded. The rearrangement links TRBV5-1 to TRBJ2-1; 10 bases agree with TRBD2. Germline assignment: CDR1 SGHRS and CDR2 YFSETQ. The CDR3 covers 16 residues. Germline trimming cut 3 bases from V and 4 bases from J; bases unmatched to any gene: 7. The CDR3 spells CASSYSGGNLYNEQFF. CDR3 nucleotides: TGCGCCAGCAGCTATAGCGGGGGGAACCTATACAATGAGCAGTTCTTC.

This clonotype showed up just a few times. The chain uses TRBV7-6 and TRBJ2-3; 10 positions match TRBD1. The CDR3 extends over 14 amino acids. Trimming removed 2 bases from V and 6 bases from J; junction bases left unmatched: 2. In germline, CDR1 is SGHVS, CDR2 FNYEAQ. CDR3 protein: CASSLTGQGDTQYF. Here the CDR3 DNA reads TGTGCCAGCAGCTTAACGGGACAGGGGGATACGCAGTATTTT.

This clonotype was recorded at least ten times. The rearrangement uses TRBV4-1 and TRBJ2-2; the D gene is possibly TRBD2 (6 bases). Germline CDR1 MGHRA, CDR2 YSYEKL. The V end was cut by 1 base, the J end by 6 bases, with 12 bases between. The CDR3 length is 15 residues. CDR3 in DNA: TGCGCCAGCAGCCAAGCGACTAGAAGGGCCGGGGAGCTGTTTTTT. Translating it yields CASSQATRRAGELFF.

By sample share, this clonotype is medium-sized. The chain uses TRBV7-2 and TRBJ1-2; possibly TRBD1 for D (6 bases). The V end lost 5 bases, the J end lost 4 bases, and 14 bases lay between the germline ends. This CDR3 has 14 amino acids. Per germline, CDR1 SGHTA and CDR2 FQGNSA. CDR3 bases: TGTGCCAGCAGCCGCGACAGGAGTACCTATGGCTACACCTTC. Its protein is CASSRDRSTYGYTF.

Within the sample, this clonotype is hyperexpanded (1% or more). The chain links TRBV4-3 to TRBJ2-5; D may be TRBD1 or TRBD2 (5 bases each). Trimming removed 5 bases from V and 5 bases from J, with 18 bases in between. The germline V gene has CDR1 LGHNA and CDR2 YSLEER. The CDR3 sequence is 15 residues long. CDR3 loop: CASSYSGGADETQYF. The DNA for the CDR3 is TGCGCCAGCAGCTACAGCGGTGGGGCGGATGAGACCCAGTACTTC.

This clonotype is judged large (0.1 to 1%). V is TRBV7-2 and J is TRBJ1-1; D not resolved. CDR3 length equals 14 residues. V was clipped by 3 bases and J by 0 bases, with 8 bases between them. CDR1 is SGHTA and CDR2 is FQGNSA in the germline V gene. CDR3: CASSLNRLNTEAFF. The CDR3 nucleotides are TGTGCCAGCAGCTTGAACAGATTGAACACTGAAGCTTTCTTT.

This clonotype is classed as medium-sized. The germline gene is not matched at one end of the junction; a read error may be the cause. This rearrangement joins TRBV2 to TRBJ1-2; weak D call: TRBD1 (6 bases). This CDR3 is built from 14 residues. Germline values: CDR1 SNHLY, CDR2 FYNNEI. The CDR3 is CASSEQGPKYGYTF. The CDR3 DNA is TGTGCCAGCAGTGAACAGGGGCCTAAGTATGGCTACACCTTC.

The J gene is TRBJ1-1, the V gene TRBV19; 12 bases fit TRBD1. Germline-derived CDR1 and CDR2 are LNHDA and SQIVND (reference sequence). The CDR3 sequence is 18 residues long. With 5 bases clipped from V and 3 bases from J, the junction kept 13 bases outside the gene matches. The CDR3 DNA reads TGTGCCAGTAGTCTAACGGGACAGGGGGCGGCTGGGGACACTGAAGCTTTCTTT. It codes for CASSLTGQGAAGDTEAFF.

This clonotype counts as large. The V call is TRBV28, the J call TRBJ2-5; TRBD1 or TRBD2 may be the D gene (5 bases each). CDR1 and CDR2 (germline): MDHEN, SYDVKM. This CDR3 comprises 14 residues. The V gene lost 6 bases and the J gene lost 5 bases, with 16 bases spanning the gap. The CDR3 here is CASRRGRVGETQYF. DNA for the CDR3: TGTGCCAGCAGGAGGGGAAGGGTGGGGGAGACCCAGTACTTC.

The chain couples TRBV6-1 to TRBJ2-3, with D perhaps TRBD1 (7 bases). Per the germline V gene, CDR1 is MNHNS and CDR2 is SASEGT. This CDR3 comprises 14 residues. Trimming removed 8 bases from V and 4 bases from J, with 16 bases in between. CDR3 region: CASSGQSGADTQYF. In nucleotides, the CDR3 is TGTGCCAGCTCGGGACAGTCGGGGGCAGATACGCAGTATTTT.

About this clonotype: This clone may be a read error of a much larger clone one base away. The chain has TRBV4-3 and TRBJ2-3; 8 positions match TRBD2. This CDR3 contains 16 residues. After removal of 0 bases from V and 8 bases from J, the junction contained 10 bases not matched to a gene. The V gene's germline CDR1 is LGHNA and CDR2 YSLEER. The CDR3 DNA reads TGCGCCAGCAGCCAAGATTCGGCGGGGGGCCCGGGTACGCAGTATTTT. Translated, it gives CASSQDSAGGPGTQYF.

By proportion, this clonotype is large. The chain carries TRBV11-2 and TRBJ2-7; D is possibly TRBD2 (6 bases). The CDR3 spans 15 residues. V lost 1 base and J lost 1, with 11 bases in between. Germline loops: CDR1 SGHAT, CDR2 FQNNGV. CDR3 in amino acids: CASSLVGRPSYEQYV. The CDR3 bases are TGTGCCAGCAGCTTAGTAGGGAGGCCTTCCTACGAGCAGTACGTC.

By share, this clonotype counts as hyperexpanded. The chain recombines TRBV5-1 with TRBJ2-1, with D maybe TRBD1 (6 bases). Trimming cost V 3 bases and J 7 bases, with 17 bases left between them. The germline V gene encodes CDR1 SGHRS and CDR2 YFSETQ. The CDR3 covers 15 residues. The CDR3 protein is CASSSRGQGKNEQFF. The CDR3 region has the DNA TGCGCCAGCAGCTCCCGAGGTCAGGGGAAGAATGAGCAGTTCTTC.